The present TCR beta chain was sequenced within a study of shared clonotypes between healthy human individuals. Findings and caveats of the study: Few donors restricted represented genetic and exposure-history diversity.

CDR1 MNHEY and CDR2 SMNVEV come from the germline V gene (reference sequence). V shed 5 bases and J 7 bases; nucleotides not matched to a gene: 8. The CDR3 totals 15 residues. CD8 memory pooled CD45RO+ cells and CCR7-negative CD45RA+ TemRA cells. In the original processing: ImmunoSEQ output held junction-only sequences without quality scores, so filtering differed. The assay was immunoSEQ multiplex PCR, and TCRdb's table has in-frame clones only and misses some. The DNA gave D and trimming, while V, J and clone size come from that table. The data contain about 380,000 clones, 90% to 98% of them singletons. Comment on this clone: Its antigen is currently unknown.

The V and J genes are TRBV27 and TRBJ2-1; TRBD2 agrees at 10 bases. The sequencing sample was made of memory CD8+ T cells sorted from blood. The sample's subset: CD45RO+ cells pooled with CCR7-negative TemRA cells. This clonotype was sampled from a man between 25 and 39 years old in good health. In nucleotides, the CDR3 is TGTGCCAGCAGTCCAGAGCGGGAGGGGAGGAATGAGCAGTTCTTC. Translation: CASSPEREGRNEQFF.